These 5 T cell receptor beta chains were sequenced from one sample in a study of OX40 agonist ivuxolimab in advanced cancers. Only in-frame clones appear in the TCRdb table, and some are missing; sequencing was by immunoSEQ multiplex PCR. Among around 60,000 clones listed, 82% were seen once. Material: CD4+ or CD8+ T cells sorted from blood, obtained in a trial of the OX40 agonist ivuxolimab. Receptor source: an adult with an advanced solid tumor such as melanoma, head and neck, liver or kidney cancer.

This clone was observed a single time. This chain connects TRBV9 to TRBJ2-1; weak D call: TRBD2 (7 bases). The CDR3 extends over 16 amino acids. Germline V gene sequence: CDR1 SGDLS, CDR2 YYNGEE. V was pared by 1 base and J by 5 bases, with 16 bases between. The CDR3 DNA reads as TGTGCCAGCAGCGTAAGGGGGGGGCCTAAGGACAATGAGCAGTTCTTC. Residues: CASSVRGGPKDNEQFF.

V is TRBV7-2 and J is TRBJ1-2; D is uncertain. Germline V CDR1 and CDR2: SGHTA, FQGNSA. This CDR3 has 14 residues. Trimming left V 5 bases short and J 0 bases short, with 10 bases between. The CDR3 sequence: CASSTQITNYGYTF. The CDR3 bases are TGTGCCAGCAGCACCCAGATAACTAACTATGGCTACACCTTC.

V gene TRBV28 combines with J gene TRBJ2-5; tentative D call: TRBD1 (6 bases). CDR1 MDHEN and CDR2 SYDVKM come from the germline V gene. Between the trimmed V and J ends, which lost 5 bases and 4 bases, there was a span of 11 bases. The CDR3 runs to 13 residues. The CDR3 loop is CASSLQGGETQYF. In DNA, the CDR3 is TGTGCCAGCAGTCTACAGGGCGGAGAGACCCAGTACTTC.

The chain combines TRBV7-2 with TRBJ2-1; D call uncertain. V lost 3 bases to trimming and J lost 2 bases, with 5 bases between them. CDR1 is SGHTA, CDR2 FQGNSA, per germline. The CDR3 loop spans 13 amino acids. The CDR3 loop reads CASSFPPYNEQFF. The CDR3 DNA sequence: TGTGCCAGCAGCTTCCCGCCCTACAATGAGCAGTTCTTC.

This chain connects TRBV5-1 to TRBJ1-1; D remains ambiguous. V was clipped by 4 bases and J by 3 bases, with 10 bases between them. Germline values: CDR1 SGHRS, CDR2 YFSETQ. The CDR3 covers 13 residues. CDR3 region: CASSPSGDTEAFF. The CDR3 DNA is TGCGCCAGCAGCCCAAGTGGGGACACTGAAGCTTTCTTT.